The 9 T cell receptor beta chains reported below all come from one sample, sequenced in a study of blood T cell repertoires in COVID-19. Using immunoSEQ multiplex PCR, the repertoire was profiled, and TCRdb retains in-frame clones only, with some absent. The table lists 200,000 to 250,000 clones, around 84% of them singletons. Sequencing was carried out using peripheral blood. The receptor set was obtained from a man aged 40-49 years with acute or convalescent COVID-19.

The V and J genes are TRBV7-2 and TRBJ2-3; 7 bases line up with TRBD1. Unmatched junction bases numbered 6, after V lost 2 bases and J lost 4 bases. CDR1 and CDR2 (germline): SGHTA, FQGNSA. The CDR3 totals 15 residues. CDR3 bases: TGTGCCAGCAGCTTAAGGGGGCTGAGGGCAGATACGCAGTATTTT. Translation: CASSLRGLRADTQYF.

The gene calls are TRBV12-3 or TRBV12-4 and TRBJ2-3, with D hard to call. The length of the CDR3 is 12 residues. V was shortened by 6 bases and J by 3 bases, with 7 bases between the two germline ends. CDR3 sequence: CASRRLTDTQYF. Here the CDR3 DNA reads TGTGCCAGCAGACGACTGACAGATACGCAGTATTTT.

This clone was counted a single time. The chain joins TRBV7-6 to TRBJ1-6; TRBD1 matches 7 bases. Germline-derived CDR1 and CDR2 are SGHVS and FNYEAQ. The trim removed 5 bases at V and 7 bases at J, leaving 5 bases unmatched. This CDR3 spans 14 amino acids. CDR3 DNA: TGTGCCAGCAGCCCGGGACAGAGAAATTCACCCCTCCACTTT. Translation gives CASSPGQRNSPLHF.

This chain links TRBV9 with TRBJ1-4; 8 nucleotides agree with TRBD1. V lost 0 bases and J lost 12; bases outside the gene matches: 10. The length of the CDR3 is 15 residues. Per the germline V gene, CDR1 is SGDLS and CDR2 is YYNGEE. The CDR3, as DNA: TGTGCCAGCAGCGTAGGGGCAGGGGGCGTTTGGGAACTGTTTTTT. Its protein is CASSVGAGGVWELFF. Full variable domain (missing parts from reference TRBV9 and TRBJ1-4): DSGVTQTPKHLITATGQRVTLRCSPRSGDLSVYWYQQSLDQGLQFLIQYYNGEERAKGNILERFSAQQFPDLHSELNLSSLELGDSALYFCASSVGAGGVWELFFGSGTQLSVL.

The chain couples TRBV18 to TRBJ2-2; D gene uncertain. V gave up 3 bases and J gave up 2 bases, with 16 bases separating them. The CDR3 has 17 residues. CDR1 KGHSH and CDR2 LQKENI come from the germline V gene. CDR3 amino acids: CASSPQDPTYNTGELFF. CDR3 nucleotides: TGTGCCAGCTCACCCCAAGACCCGACTTACAACACCGGGGAGCTGTTTTTT.

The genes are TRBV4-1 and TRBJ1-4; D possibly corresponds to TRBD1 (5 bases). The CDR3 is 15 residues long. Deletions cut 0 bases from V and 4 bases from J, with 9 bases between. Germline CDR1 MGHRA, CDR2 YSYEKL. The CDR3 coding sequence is TGCGCCAGCAGCCAAGATCACAGGTTTAATGAAAAACTGTTTTTT. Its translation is CASSQDHRFNEKLFF.

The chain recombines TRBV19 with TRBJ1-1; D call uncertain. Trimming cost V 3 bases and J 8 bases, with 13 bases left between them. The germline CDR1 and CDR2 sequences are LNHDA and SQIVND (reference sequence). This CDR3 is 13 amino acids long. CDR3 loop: CASSIPVAREAFF. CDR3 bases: TGTGCCAGTAGTATCCCTGTGGCCCGCGAAGCTTTCTTT.

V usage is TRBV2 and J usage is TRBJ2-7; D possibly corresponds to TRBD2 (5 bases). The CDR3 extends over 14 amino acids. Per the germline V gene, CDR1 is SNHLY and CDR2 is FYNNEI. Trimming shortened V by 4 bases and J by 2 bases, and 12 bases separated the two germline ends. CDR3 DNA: TGTGCCAGCAGTGCGGGGAGAGGAGCCTACGAGCAGTACTTC. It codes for CASSAGRGAYEQYF.

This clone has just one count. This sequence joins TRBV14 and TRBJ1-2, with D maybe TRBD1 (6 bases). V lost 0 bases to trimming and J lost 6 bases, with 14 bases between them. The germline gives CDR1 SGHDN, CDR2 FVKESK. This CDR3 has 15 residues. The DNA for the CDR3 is TGTGCCAGCAGCCAAGATATATTGGGGGGGCATGGCTACACCTTC. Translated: CASSQDILGGHGYTF.